Below are 28 T cell receptor beta chains sequenced from a single sample in a study of cytomegalovirus exposure and HLA in healthy donors. Libraries were prepared by immunoSEQ multiplex PCR; TCRdb keeps only in-frame clonotypes and omits some of them. The table lists some 340,000 clones, about nine tenths of them singletons. The source material was PBMCs. The receptors were gathered from a young woman in good health and CMV-seropositive.

The chain employs TRBV30 and TRBJ1-3; D remains unclear. This CDR3 is 13 amino acids long. Trimming removed 6 bases at V and 0 bases at J, with 9 bases between. The germline CDR1 and CDR2 sequences are GTSNPN and SVGIG (reference sequence). Here the CDR3 reads CACCRTSGNTIYF. For the CDR3, the DNA is TGTGCCTGTTGCCGGACCTCTGGAAACACCATATATTTT.

The chain recombines TRBV4-2 with TRBJ1-4, with D unclear. Trimming removed 4 bases at V and 6 bases at J, with 9 bases between. Germline V gene data show CDR1 as LGHNA and CDR2 as YNFKEQ. The CDR3 spans 13 residues. CDR3 sequence: CASSPSGDEKLFF. The DNA of the CDR3 is TGTGCCAGCAGCCCAAGTGGGGATGAAAAACTGTTTTTT.

V is TRBV6-1 and J is TRBJ2-5, with 12 bases aligning to TRBD1. The J segment lost 5 bases and the V segment lost 6 bases, leaving 7 bases of the junction unmatched. Germline lookup yields CDR1 MNHNS and CDR2 SASEGT. This CDR3 has 15 residues. The CDR3 DNA reads as TGTGCCAGCAGGTACGGGACAGGGGGCCAGGAGACCCAGTACTTC. Translating it yields CASRYGTGGQETQYF.

This clone was seen only a few times. The chain is built from TRBV30 and TRBJ2-7, with D tentatively TRBD1 or TRBD2 (5 bases each). Germline V CDR1 and CDR2: GTSNPN, SVGIG (reference sequence). V lost 4 bases and J 2 bases, leaving 6 bases between the germline ends. There are 11 residues in the CDR3. The CDR3 loop reads CAWMGAYEQYF. The CDR3 DNA reads TGTGCCTGGATGGGGGCCTACGAGCAGTACTTC.

Note on this clone: This sample also contains other DNA sequences that code for the same CDR3. The V call is TRBV2, the J call TRBJ2-1; D remains ambiguous. The CDR3 has 11 residues. V lost 0 bases and J 8 bases, leaving 2 bases between the germline ends. Germline CDR1 SNHLY, CDR2 FYNNEI. CDR3: CASSEAHEQFF. The CDR3 region has the DNA TGTGCCAGCAGTGAAGCTCATGAGCAGTTCTTC.

V is TRBV14 and J is TRBJ2-7; D not certain. The germline gives CDR1 SGHDN, CDR2 FVKESK. The CDR3 sequence is 17 residues long. With 0 bases removed from V and 3 bases from J, the gap between germline ends came to 18 bases. The CDR3 loop reads CASSQDRDPRKLYEQYF. In DNA form, the CDR3 reads TGTGCCAGCAGCCAAGATCGCGACCCAAGGAAGCTCTACGAGCAGTACTTC.

This chain connects TRBV28 to TRBJ1-5; 7 bases map to TRBD1. The CDR3 consists of 15 residues. Germline V gene data show CDR1 as MDHEN and CDR2 as SYDVKM. The trim removed 6 bases at V and 2 bases at J, leaving 7 bases unmatched. The CDR3 reads CASSSGGMGNQPQHF. The CDR3 DNA is TGTGCCAGCAGCTCAGGGGGGATGGGCAATCAGCCCCAGCATTTT.

In regard to this clone: Other DNA sequences in this sample translate to the same CDR3. V and J are TRBV30 and TRBJ1-3, with 7 nucleotides matching TRBD1. CDR1 and CDR2 from the germline V gene are GTSNPN and SVGIG (reference sequence). With V trimmed by 4 bases and J by 4 bases, 1 base remained unmatched. CDR3 length: 12 amino acids. CDR3: CAWTGGGNTIYF. In nucleotides, the CDR3 is TGTGCCTGGACAGGGGGAGGAAACACCATATATTTT.

The chain has TRBV28 and TRBJ2-2, with D uncertain. The CDR3 consists of 14 residues. The germline CDR1 and CDR2 sequences are MDHEN and SYDVKM. The V and J ends lost 6 bases and 3 bases respectively, with 11 bases between them. This CDR3 is CASRAPAYTGELFF. DNA of the CDR3: TGTGCCAGCAGGGCCCCAGCCTACACCGGGGAGCTGTTTTTT.

As regards this clone: The sample holds other DNA sequences that translate to the same CDR3. This sequence joins TRBV28 and TRBJ2-7, with a weak D call TRBD1 (5 bases). The CDR3 extends over 13 amino acids. Germline V lookup: CDR1 MDHEN, CDR2 SYDVKM. The ends were cut back, 2 bases at V and 3 bases at J, with 8 bases in the middle. The CDR3 spells CASSLGQGYEQYF. The CDR3 coding sequence is TGTGCCAGCAGTTTAGGTCAGGGCTACGAGCAGTACTTC.

This clone has a single count. This chain connects TRBV29-1 to TRBJ2-1; 12 positions match TRBD2. Germline V gene data show CDR1 as SQVTM and CDR2 as ANQGSEA. Trimming at V came to 6 bases and at J to 5 bases, leaving 5 bases not matched to a gene. The CDR3 has 14 residues. The CDR3 protein is CSVGGLAGNNEQFF. As DNA, the CDR3 is TGCAGCGTGGGCGGACTAGCGGGGAACAATGAGCAGTTCTTC.

J is TRBJ2-1 and V is TRBV25-1; D is perhaps TRBD2 (6 bases). The CDR3 spans 15 residues. CDR1 MGHDK and CDR2 SYGVNS come from the germline V gene. Trimming removed 7 bases from V and 4 bases from J, with 17 bases in between. The CDR3 bases are TGTGCCAGCAAGCCCCCGGGACTGACTTACAATGAGCAGTTCTTC. Translating gives CASKPPGLTYNEQFF. The entire variable domain, with the rest obtained from reference TRBV25-1 and TRBJ2-1, is as follows: EADIYQTPRYLVIGTGKKITLECSQTMGHDKMYWYQQDPGMELHLIHYSYGVNSTEKGDLSSESTVSRIRTEHFPLTLESARPSHTSQYLCASKPPGLTYNEQFFGPGTRLTVL.

The chain employs TRBV5-6 and TRBJ1-2, with a tentative D call TRBD1 (5 bases). Germline CDR1 and CDR2: SGHDT and YYEEEE. The CDR3 is 16 amino acids. V lost 3 bases and J lost 2, with 17 bases in between. The CDR3 here is CASSSPGQGVNYGYTF. The CDR3 DNA is TGTGCCAGCAGCTCCCCCGGCCAAGGGGTCAACTATGGCTACACCTTC.

CDR3 protein: CASSLRQNYEQYF. The CDR3, as DNA: TGTGCCAGCAGTTTGCGACAAAATTACGAGCAGTACTTC. The chain joins TRBV27 to TRBJ2-7; D call uncertain. Trimming took 3 bases from V and 4 from J, leaving 10 bases between them. CDR1 and CDR2 (germline): MNHEY, SMNVEV (reference sequence). This CDR3 is built from 13 residues.

CDR3 in amino acids: CASSEATSGQGVIGYTF. The CDR3 coding sequence is TGTGCCAGCAGTGAAGCGACTTCCGGACAGGGGGTTATAGGCTACACCTTC. The rearrangement uses TRBV6-1 and TRBJ1-2; 10 bases are a match to TRBD1. The CDR3 loop spans 17 amino acids. J gave up 8 bases and V 0 bases, and 12 bases lay outside the gene matches. The V gene's germline CDR1 is MNHNS and CDR2 SASEGT.

This clone appeared a single time. V and J are TRBV6-5 and TRBJ1-1, with TRBD1 matching over 7 bases. V shed 5 bases, J shed 4 bases, and the junction held 10 bases outside the gene matches. This CDR3 comprises 15 residues. From germline, CDR1 is MNHEY and CDR2 SVGAGI. The CDR3 sequence is CASSRESTGRTEAFF. CDR3 nucleotides: TGTGCCAGCAGTCGGGAATCGACAGGGCGCACTGAAGCTTTCTTT.

This rearrangement joins TRBV7-6 to TRBJ2-1; 8 bases map to TRBD2. The trim removed 4 bases at V and 2 bases at J, leaving 4 bases unmatched. This CDR3 has 15 residues. The germline V gene has CDR1 SGHVS and CDR2 FNYEAQ. The CDR3, as DNA: TGTGCCAGCAGCTCCGGACTAGCTCCCTACAATGAGCAGTTCTTC. This sequence encodes CASSSGLAPYNEQFF.

The chain combines TRBV6-5 with TRBJ2-1; D gene ambiguous. The CDR3 spans 13 residues. V was clipped by 0 bases and J by 5 bases, with 5 bases between them. From germline, CDR1 is MNHEY and CDR2 SVGAGI. CDR3 in amino acids: CASSYSKDNEQFF. The CDR3 DNA sequence: TGTGCCAGCAGTTACTCCAAAGACAATGAGCAGTTCTTC.

The V call is TRBV29-1, the J call TRBJ1-6; a weak D match, TRBD1 (5 bases). The CDR3 covers 13 residues. Trimming removed 4 bases from V and 10 bases from J, with 14 bases in between. Per germline, CDR1 SQVTM and CDR2 ANQGSEA. The DNA of the CDR3 is TGCAGCGTTGTAATCAGGGAAGGATCACCCCTCCACTTT. This encodes CSVVIREGSPLHF.

V gene TRBV6-1 combines with J gene TRBJ2-2; TRBD1 matches at 7 bases. The CDR3 runs 14 residues. V dropped 6 bases and J dropped 3; count of bases not matched to a gene: 4. CDR1 is MNHNS, CDR2 SASEGT, per germline. The CDR3 sequence is CASRRDSYTGELFF. The CDR3 nucleotides are TGTGCCAGCAGACGGGACAGCTACACCGGGGAGCTGTTTTTT.

The chain joins TRBV5-1 to TRBJ2-7; possibly TRBD1 for D (6 bases). V was trimmed by 1 base and J by 0 bases, leaving 8 bases between them. Germline CDR1 reads SGHRS; CDR2 reads YFSETQ. This CDR3 has 14 residues. CDR3 nucleotides: TGCGCCAGCAGCTTGTGGGGGCCCTCCTACGAGCAGTACTTC. This encodes CASSLWGPSYEQYF.

J is TRBJ2-6 and V is TRBV7-3; the D gene is possibly TRBD1 (7 bases). The CDR3 sequence is 17 residues long. Germline CDR1 SGHTA, CDR2 FQGTGA. Trimming left V 0 bases short and J 4 bases short, with 13 bases between. As DNA, the CDR3 is TGTGCCAGCAGCTTAACGGGGGGACAGAAAGGGGCCAACGTCCTGACTTTC. Its translation is CASSLTGGQKGANVLTF.

V gene TRBV28 combines with J gene TRBJ1-2, with D perhaps TRBD1 (5 bases). The V end lost 5 bases, the J end lost 8 bases, and 15 bases lay between the germline ends. The V gene's germline CDR1 is MDHEN and CDR2 SYDVKM. The CDR3 length is 13 residues. The CDR3 DNA is TGTGCCAGCAGTCGACAGAGATCGGGAGGCTACACCTTC. Its protein product is CASSRQRSGGYTF.

The gene calls are TRBV7-8 and TRBJ1-1; 8 positions agree with TRBD1. V trimming: 2 bases; J trimming: 0 bases; junction bases outside the gene matches: 5. The CDR3 is 16 amino acids. The germline gives CDR1 SGHVS, CDR2 FQNEAQ. The CDR3 region is CASSLTQGQVNTEAFF. The CDR3 region has the DNA TGTGCCAGCAGCTTAACCCAGGGACAGGTGAACACTGAAGCTTTCTTT.

This clone was observed a few times. The chain links TRBV11-2 to TRBJ1-5, with 7 nucleotides matching TRBD1. The CDR3 sequence is 13 residues long. With V trimmed by 5 bases and J by 6 bases, 4 bases remained unmatched. CDR1 and CDR2 from the germline V gene are SGHAT and FQNNGV. This CDR3 is CASSTTGFQPQHF. The CDR3 DNA sequence: TGTGCCAGCAGCACGACAGGGTTTCAGCCCCAGCATTTT.

The rearrangement links TRBV6-1 to TRBJ2-2, with no clear D. The CDR3 runs to 12 residues. Trimming removed 4 bases at V and 6 bases at J, with 6 bases between. Germline CDR1 and CDR2: MNHNS and SASEGT. The CDR3 loop reads CASSVWAGELFF. CDR3 coding DNA: TGTGCCAGCAGTGTTTGGGCCGGGGAGCTGTTTTTT.

The chain uses TRBV27 and TRBJ2-7; D gene ambiguous. Germline assignment: CDR1 MNHEY and CDR2 SMNVEV (reference sequence). V was cut by 2 bases and J by 6 bases, with 14 bases left in between. The CDR3 runs to 14 residues. CDR3 region: CASSLTPPSIEQYF. The CDR3 bases are TGTGCCAGCAGTTTAACACCGCCCAGTATCGAGCAGTACTTC.

CDR3 in amino acids: CASRGTVQETQYF. CDR3 coding DNA: TGTGCCAGTAGGGGGACAGTCCAAGAGACCCAGTACTTC. This chain joins TRBV19 and TRBJ2-5, with 7 bases identical to TRBD1. The germline gives CDR1 LNHDA, CDR2 SQIVND (reference sequence). CDR3 size: 13 residues. Losses at the gene ends were 6 bases for V and 1 base for J; bases not matched to a gene: 2.